The 32 T cell receptor beta chains listed next were all sequenced from one sample in a study of blood T cell repertoires in COVID-19. Sequencing was performed with immunoSEQ multiplex PCR; in TCRdb, only in-frame clones are kept and a portion is missing. The sample contains approximately 500,000 clones, 89% of which appear only once. The sample comprised peripheral blood. These receptors were collected from a man younger than 35 with COVID-19, enrolled during active disease.

V and J are TRBV5-1 and TRBJ1-1; 7 nucleotides line up with TRBD1. Losses at the gene ends were 5 bases for V and 1 base for J; bases not matched to a gene: 2. Germline V CDR1 and CDR2: SGHRS, YFSETQ. The CDR3 has 13 amino acids. CDR3 loop: CASSYRGNTEAFF. DNA for the CDR3: TGCGCCAGCAGTTACAGGGGGAACACTGAAGCTTTCTTT.

V gene TRBV11-2 combines with J gene TRBJ2-1, with 7 bases lining up with TRBD1. The CDR3 runs to 12 residues. CDR1 SGHAT and CDR2 FQNNGV come from the germline V gene. The J segment lost 10 bases and the V segment lost 4 bases, leaving 4 bases of the junction unmatched. The CDR3 is CASSSQGQEQFF. CDR3 DNA: TGTGCCAGCAGCTCACAGGGGCAGGAGCAGTTCTTC.

The genes are TRBV24-1 and TRBJ1-2, with 10 nucleotides matching TRBD1. Germline V gene sequence: CDR1 KGHDR, CDR2 SFDVKD. The CDR3 is 16 residues long. The V and J ends lost 4 bases and 5 bases, in that order; junction bases with no gene match: 9. DNA of the CDR3: TGTGCCACCAGTGACCCCGGGACAGGGGAAATTTATGGCTACACCTTC. It codes for CATSDPGTGEIYGYTF.

This chain connects TRBV19 to TRBJ2-1; TRBD2 matches at 10 bases. Germline CDR1 is LNHDA and CDR2 is SQIVND (reference sequence). V lost 5 bases, J lost 7 bases, and 8 bases stayed unmatched. This CDR3 has 15 amino acids. CDR3 amino acids: CASSFSGGAANEQFF. In DNA form, the CDR3 reads TGTGCCAGTAGTTTCAGCGGGGGGGCGGCGAATGAGCAGTTCTTC.

This clone was detected once. The rearrangement joins TRBV5-6 to TRBJ2-7; perhaps TRBD2 as D (6 bases). V was cut by 4 bases and J by 6 bases, with 14 bases left in between. The germline gives CDR1 SGHDT, CDR2 YYEEEE. The length of the CDR3 is 13 residues. DNA of the CDR3: TGTGCCAGCAGCCTAAGGGGAGGCCCCGAGCAGTACTTC. This gives the protein CASSLRGGPEQYF.

This chain links TRBV6-6 with TRBJ2-2, with D unresolved. V was clipped by 7 bases and J by 6 bases, with 12 bases between them. The germline V gene encodes CDR1 MNHNY and CDR2 SVGAGI (reference sequence). CDR3 size: 13 residues. The CDR3 DNA reads as TGTGCCAGCACTTTCGGCGGTCCCGGGGAGCTGTTTTTT. This gives the protein CASTFGGPGELFF.

The chain recombines TRBV7-6 with TRBJ1-4, with D possibly being TRBD1 (6 bases). The CDR3 loop spans 13 amino acids. Between the trimmed V and J ends, which lost 8 bases and 4 bases, there was a span of 11 bases. CDR1 and CDR2 (germline): SGHVS, FNYEAQ. Written as DNA, the CDR3 is TGTGCCAGCGGTGGACAGAATAATGAAAAACTGTTTTTT. Protein sequence: CASGGQNNEKLFF.

V is TRBV18 and J is TRBJ2-1; TRBD2 aligns across 10 bases. The V gene end was trimmed by 3 bases and the J gene end by 10 bases; junction bases not matched to a gene: 12. CDR3 length equals 16 residues. Per the germline V gene, CDR1 is KGHSH and CDR2 is LQKENI. CDR3 coding DNA: TGTGCCAGCTCACCCGCCGGGACTAGCGTTGGAATGGAGCAGTTCTTC. This sequence encodes CASSPAGTSVGMEQFF. Full variable domain (missing parts from reference TRBV18 and TRBJ2-1): NAGVMQNPRHLVRRRGQEARLRCSPMKGHSHVYWYRQLPEEGLKFMVYLQKENIIDESGMPKERFSAEFPKEGPSILRIQQVVRGDSAAYFCASSPAGTSVGMEQFFGPGTRLTVL.

The chain is built from TRBV5-4 and TRBJ2-3, with D possibly matching TRBD1 (5 bases). This CDR3 region has 18 residues. Germline V CDR1 and CDR2: SGHNT, YYREEE (reference sequence). Trimming removed 0 bases at V and 0 bases at J, with 17 bases between. This chain's CDR3 is CASSLEADSDTSTDTQYF. The CDR3 DNA is TGTGCCAGCAGCTTGGAAGCCGACAGTGACACTAGCACAGATACGCAGTATTTT.

The chain links TRBV15 to TRBJ2-1, with 7 bases fitting TRBD2. From germline, CDR1 is LNHNV and CDR2 YYDKDF (reference sequence). Trimming removed 0 bases from V and 1 base from J; junction bases left unmatched: 9. The CDR3 has 18 amino acids. In DNA form, the CDR3 reads TGTGCCACCAGCAGAGATCTTGGGGCGGGGGTATCCTACAATGAGCAGTTCTTC. Translating it yields CATSRDLGAGVSYNEQFF.

The chain joins TRBV5-5 to TRBJ2-2; perhaps TRBD1 as D (5 bases). V lost 8 bases, J lost 3 bases, and 17 bases lay in between. In germline, CDR1 is SGHKS, CDR2 YYEKEE (reference sequence). CDR3 length equals 15 residues. CDR3 amino acids: CASTTGDRDTGELFF. DNA of the CDR3: TGTGCCAGTACAACAGGTGATAGAGACACCGGGGAGCTGTTTTTT. The complete variable domain, with remaining parts taken from reference TRBV5-5 and TRBJ2-2, reads DAGVTQSPTHLIKTRGQQVTLRCSPISGHKSVSWYQQVLGQGPQFIFQYYEKEERGRGNFPDRFSARQFPNYSSELNVNALLLGDSALYLCASTTGDRDTGELFFGEGSRLTVL.

The chain employs TRBV10-3 and TRBJ2-1; maybe TRBD1 (6 bases). The V gene lost 8 bases and the J gene lost 6 bases, with 14 bases spanning the gap. Germline V gene lookup returns CDR1 ENHRY and CDR2 SYGVKD. The CDR3 spans 13 residues. This chain's CDR3 is CAIGVQGGNEQFF. In DNA, the CDR3 is TGTGCCATCGGGGTACAGGGTGGCAATGAGCAGTTCTTC.

The gene calls are TRBV7-9 and TRBJ2-5; TRBD1 agrees at 7 bases. The CDR3 contains 16 residues. The germline gives CDR1 SEHNR, CDR2 FQNEAQ (reference sequence). Trimming took 1 base from V and 2 from J; bases not matched to a gene: 7. This CDR3 reads CASSLGFGTDQETQYF. CDR3 sequence (DNA): TGTGCCAGCAGCTTAGGTTTCGGGACAGATCAAGAGACCCAGTACTTC.

CDR3 amino acids: CASSQDDGVEQYF. The CDR3 DNA is TGCGCCAGCAGCCAAGATGACGGAGTCGAGCAGTACTTC. The chain couples TRBV4-1 to TRBJ2-7, with D unresolved. CDR3 length equals 13 residues. In germline, CDR1 is MGHRA, CDR2 YSYEKL. The V end lost 0 bases, the J end lost 6 bases, and 9 bases lay between the germline ends.

V and J are TRBV5-1 and TRBJ2-2, with TRBD2 as a possible D gene (6 bases). Germline CDR1 is SGHRS and CDR2 is YFSETQ. With 3 bases removed from V and 4 bases from J, the gap between germline ends came to 16 bases. The CDR3 runs 16 residues. The CDR3 DNA follows: TGCGCCAGCAGCTGGAGGAGGGGAGCGGGCACCGGGGAGCTGTTTTTT. The encoded protein is CASSWRRGAGTGELFF.

J is TRBJ2-1 and V is TRBV19; 7 positions agree with TRBD1. The ends lost 6 bases at V and 0 bases at J; junction bases unmatched: 8. Per germline, CDR1 LNHDA and CDR2 SQIVND (reference sequence). The length of the CDR3 is 16 residues. In nucleotides, the CDR3 is TGTGCCAGTAGAAGCGACAGGGCGATCTCCTACAATGAGCAGTTCTTC. Protein sequence: CASRSDRAISYNEQFF.

The rearrangement links TRBV7-8 to TRBJ1-1; possibly TRBD1 for D (5 bases). Germline V lookup: CDR1 SGHVS, CDR2 FQNEAQ. V lost 10 bases to trimming and J lost 0 bases, with 12 bases between them. CDR3 length: 13 residues. The CDR3 nucleotides are TGTGCCACCTCGCGGGGGGTGAACACTGAAGCTTTCTTT. Encoded protein: CATSRGVNTEAFF.

The genes are TRBV7-9 and TRBJ2-7; no reliable D call. Germline loops: CDR1 SEHNR, CDR2 FQNEAQ (reference sequence). The length of the CDR3 is 14 residues. Trimming shortened V by 5 bases and J by 2 bases, and 13 bases separated the two germline ends. The CDR3 DNA reads as TGTGCCAGCAGCCGAGCATTATCTCCCTACGAGCAGTACTTC. It yields the protein CASSRALSPYEQYF. The complete variable domain, with remaining parts taken from reference TRBV7-9 and TRBJ2-7, reads DTGVSQNPRHKITKRGQNVTFRCDPISEHNRLYWYRQTLGQGPEFLTYFQNEAQLEKSRLLSDRFSAERPKGSFSTLEIQRTEQGDSAMYLCASSRALSPYEQYFGPGTRLTVT.

The J gene is TRBJ1-5, the V gene TRBV15, with a weak D call TRBD1 (5 bases). This CDR3 has 16 amino acids. Germline CDR1 reads LNHNV; CDR2 reads YYDKDF (reference sequence). V was cut by 1 base and J by 4 bases, with 14 bases left in between. In DNA form, the CDR3 reads TGTGCCACCAGCAGAGTCCTCGACAGAATAAATCAGCCCCAGCATTTT. As protein: CATSRVLDRINQPQHF.

V usage is TRBV24-1 and J usage is TRBJ1-4; 9 positions agree with TRBD1. Germline lookup yields CDR1 KGHDR and CDR2 SFDVKD. The CDR3 consists of 16 residues. The V segment lost 4 bases and the J segment 7 bases; nucleotides outside the gene matches: 9. This CDR3 is CATSDWTGVGGEKLFF. As DNA, the CDR3 is TGTGCCACCAGTGACTGGACAGGGGTTGGGGGTGAAAAACTGTTTTTT.

This clone has a single count. This chain joins TRBV7-6 and TRBJ1-2; 9 bases match TRBD1. J was trimmed by 7 bases and V by 1 base; bases with no gene match: 16. This CDR3 contains 18 residues. Germline V gene data show CDR1 as SGHVS and CDR2 as FNYEAQ. The CDR3 here is CASSLGAPTGTGNGGYTF. CDR3 coding DNA: TGTGCCAGCAGCTTAGGGGCCCCCACAGGGACAGGGAATGGTGGCTACACCTTC. The full variable domain, completed using reference TRBV7-6 and TRBJ1-2, is GAGVSQSPRYKVTKRGQDVALRCDPISGHVSLYWYRQALGQGPEFLTYFNYEAQQDKSGLPNDRFSAERPEGSISTLTIQRTEQRDSAMYRCASSLGAPTGTGNGGYTFGSGTRLTVV.

V is TRBV5-6 and J is TRBJ2-1, with 9 bases matching TRBD2. Germline V gene data show CDR1 as SGHDT and CDR2 as YYEEEE. Unmatched junction bases numbered 3, after V lost 1 base and J lost 4 bases. This CDR3 has 15 amino acids. The CDR3 sequence is CASSLSSGGYNEQFF. CDR3 DNA sequence: TGTGCCAGCAGCTTGAGTAGCGGGGGATACAATGAGCAGTTCTTC.

Only one count was recorded for this clone. CDR3 protein: CASSSRIDRANEKLFF. For the CDR3, the DNA is TGTGCCAGCAGCTCACGCATCGACAGAGCGAATGAAAAACTGTTTTTT. This sequence joins TRBV27 and TRBJ1-4; a possible D gene is TRBD1 (5 bases). This CDR3 region has 16 residues. Trimming cost V 6 bases and J 5 bases, with 19 bases left between them. CDR1 and CDR2 (germline): MNHEY, SMNVEV (reference sequence).

J is TRBJ2-2 and V is TRBV6-5; the match to TRBD1 covers 7 bases. The CDR3 totals 15 residues. Per germline, CDR1 MNHEY and CDR2 SVGAGI. With V trimmed by 2 bases and J by 6 bases, 6 bases remained unmatched. In nucleotides, the CDR3 is TGTGCCAGCAGTTACACGACAGGGAAATCCGGGGAGCTGTTTTTT. Amino acid sequence: CASSYTTGKSGELFF.

The gene calls are TRBV6-1 and TRBJ2-1; a possible D gene is TRBD1 (5 bases). The length of the CDR3 is 16 residues. V was cut by 2 bases and J by 8 bases, with 19 bases left in between. CDR1 and CDR2 from the germline V gene are MNHNS and SASEGT. In nucleotides, the CDR3 is TGTGCCAGCAGTGAAAGAACCAGGGCCACCCCGGATGAGCAGTTCTTC. This gives the protein CASSERTRATPDEQFF.

The J gene is TRBJ2-3, the V gene TRBV20-1, with 7 bases matching TRBD2. Germline values: CDR1 DFQATT, CDR2 SNEGSKA (reference sequence). The CDR3 spans 15 residues. After removal of 3 bases from V and 1 base from J, the junction contained 7 bases not matched to a gene. The CDR3 sequence: CSASFGLDGTDTQYF. Written as DNA, the CDR3 is TGCAGTGCTAGTTTTGGACTAGATGGCACAGATACGCAGTATTTT.

The V call is TRBV5-4, the J call TRBJ2-3, with 7 bases identical to TRBD1. The V segment lost 4 bases and the J segment 3 bases; nucleotides outside the gene matches: 8. Germline assignment: CDR1 SGHNT and CDR2 YYREEE (reference sequence). The CDR3 runs to 15 residues. The CDR3 protein is CASSLTTGTTDTQYF. DNA of the CDR3: TGTGCCAGCAGCCTAACGACAGGGACGACAGATACGCAGTATTTT.

The J gene is TRBJ2-3, the V gene TRBV5-4; D is possibly TRBD2 (5 bases). With 4 bases removed from V and 2 bases from J, the gap between germline ends came to 8 bases. Per the germline V gene, CDR1 is SGHNT and CDR2 is YYREEE (reference sequence). The CDR3 has 13 residues. For the CDR3, the DNA is TGTGCCAGCAGCGAAGACTACACAGATACGCAGTATTTT. The encoded protein is CASSEDYTDTQYF.

The chain couples TRBV3-1 (or the pseudogene TRBV3-2) to TRBJ2-7, with D unresolved. V lost 1 base and J 6 bases, leaving 19 bases between the germline ends. CDR1 is LGHDT and CDR2 is YNNKEL in the germline V gene (reference sequence). The CDR3 is 16 residues long. In nucleotides, the CDR3 is TGTGCCAGCAGCCAAGGGGCTGGTGGATCCGGATCCGAGCAGTACTTC. This sequence encodes CASSQGAGGSGSEQYF.

The chain joins TRBV5-8 to TRBJ2-3, with D possibly being TRBD1 (6 bases). CDR1 and CDR2 from the germline V gene are SGHTS and YDEGEE. The CDR3 extends over 15 amino acids. With 2 bases removed from V and 2 bases from J, the gap between germline ends came to 12 bases. The CDR3 reads CASSLYRDLTDTQYF. CDR3 in DNA: TGTGCCAGCAGCTTATACAGGGACCTCACAGATACGCAGTATTTT. The full variable domain, completed using reference TRBV5-8 and TRBJ2-3, is EAGVTQSPTHLIKTRGQQATLRCSPISGHTSVYWYQQALGLGLQFLLWYDEGEERNRGNFPPRFSGRQFPNYSSELNVNALELEDSALYLCASSLYRDLTDTQYFGPGTRLTVL.

The V and J genes are TRBV15 and TRBJ2-5, with a tentative D call TRBD2 (5 bases). The CDR3 spans 13 residues. Trimming cost V 4 bases and J 7 bases, with 13 bases left between them. The germline gives CDR1 LNHNV, CDR2 YYDKDF (reference sequence). The CDR3 spells CATSTGDPGTQYF. In DNA, the CDR3 is TGTGCCACCAGCACCGGGGATCCGGGGACCCAGTACTTC.

Remarks on this clone: The same CDR3 arises from other DNA sequences in this sample as well. The chain uses TRBV2 and TRBJ1-5; TRBD1 might be the D (6 bases). The CDR3 is 15 amino acids. CDR1 is SNHLY, CDR2 FYNNEI, per germline. V lost 9 bases, J lost 5 bases, and 20 bases lay in between. The CDR3 spells CASRAGGGRDQPQHF. DNA of the CDR3: TGTGCCAGTAGGGCGGGGGGGGGCAGGGATCAGCCCCAGCATTTT.